These T cell receptor beta chains were read from a single sample in a study of blood T cell repertoires in COVID-19. Sequencing used immunoSEQ multiplex PCR; TCRdb keeps in-frame clones, though not all of them. Found here are 250,000 to 400,000 clones, approximately 87% of them singletons; the top ten hold roughly 2.9%. Sequenced: peripheral blood. These receptors were taken from a woman in her twenties or thirties with COVID-19, enrolled during active disease. Both conserved end residues are part of each CDR3. Each record gives: clone size, J gene, V gene, D gene, CDR3 DNA, CDR3 protein. The D gene is left open where the match is weak. Expanded clones get a size class; other rows say once, few or many, or leave the size out.

size: .; J: TRBJ2-1; V: TRBV6-4; D: .; DNA: TGTGCCAGCAGTGACTCAGGGGCCCCTGGGAATGAGCAGTTCTTC; CDR3: CASSDSGAPGNEQFF
size: .; J: TRBJ2-2; V: TRBV19; D: .; DNA: TGTGCCAGTAGTATGCAGATCCTTACCGGGGAGCTGTTTTTT; CDR3: CASSMQILTGELFF
size: few; J: TRBJ1-1; V: TRBV18; D: .; DNA: TGTGCCAGCTCACCACCGTGGGGGGAGGCTGAAGCTTTCTTT; CDR3: CASSPPWGEAEAFF
size: many; J: TRBJ1-1; V: TRBV4-2; D: .; DNA: TGTGCCAGCAGACCATTGGGAGGGGGCACTGAAGCTTTCTTT; CDR3: CASRPLGGGTEAFF
size: .; J: TRBJ1-2; V: TRBV7-8; D: TRBD1; DNA: TGTGCCAGCAGCTTATCGGCCTACGGACAGGGGCCTAACTATGGCTACACCTTC; CDR3: CASSLSAYGQGPNYGYTF
size: .; J: TRBJ1-2; V: TRBV5-5; D: .; DNA: TGTGCCAGCAGCGTACAGCATGGCTACACCTTC; CDR3: CASSVQHGYTF
size: .; J: TRBJ2-5; V: TRBV3-1/TRBV3-2; D: TRBD2; DNA: TGTGCCAGCAGCCGCCCTAGCGGGAGTCGAGAGACCCAGTACTTC; CDR3: CASSRPSGSRETQYF
size: once; J: TRBJ1-2; V: TRBV7-9; D: .; DNA: TGTGCCAGCAGCTTAGCTTCAGGGGCGCAGGGCTACACCTTC; CDR3: CASSLASGAQGYTF
size: .; J: TRBJ2-5; V: TRBV6-5; D: TRBD1; DNA: TGTGCCAGCATTACAGGGGGTCAAGAGACCCAGTACTTC; CDR3: CASITGGQETQYF
size: .; J: TRBJ1-2; V: TRBV19; D: TRBD1; DNA: TGTGCCAGTAGTATAGGGACAGGGGAAGGCTACACCTTC; CDR3: CASSIGTGEGYTF
size: .; J: TRBJ2-5; V: TRBV5-3; D: TRBD2; DNA: TGTGCCAGAAGCTTGCTCCGGGCGGGAGTTGTGGAGACCCAGTACTTC; CDR3: CARSLLRAGVVETQYF
size: .; J: TRBJ1-2; V: TRBV11-2; D: TRBD1; DNA: TGTGCCAGCAGCAACGCCCTCAGGGGGCTCTATGGCTACACCTTC; CDR3: CASSNALRGLYGYTF
size: .; J: TRBJ1-1; V: TRBV14; D: .; DNA: TGTGCCAGCAGCCAGTTCAGGGGCCTGTTGAACACTGAAGCTTTCTTT; CDR3: CASSQFRGLLNTEAFF
size: .; J: TRBJ1-2; V: TRBV6-1; D: .; DNA: TGTGCCAGCAGTGACAGGACTAACTATGGCTACACCTTC; CDR3: CASSDRTNYGYTF
size: .; J: TRBJ1-6; V: TRBV29-1; D: TRBD1; DNA: TGCAGCGTTGGACAGGGAGGAAATTCACCCCTCCACTTT; CDR3: CSVGQGGNSPLHF
size: .; J: TRBJ1-3; V: TRBV7-8; D: .; DNA: TGTGCCAGCAGCTTACGCGGAAGGGAAGGGGCCATATATTTT; CDR3: CASSLRGREGAIYF
size: .; J: TRBJ2-1; V: TRBV18; D: .; DNA: TGTGCCAGCTCAGTAGCGGACAATGAGCAGTTCTTC; CDR3: CASSVADNEQFF
size: .; J: TRBJ1-1; V: TRBV12-3/TRBV12-4; D: TRBD1; DNA: TGTGCCAGCAGTAGACAGGGGAGGCCTGAAGCTTTCTTT; CDR3: CASSRQGRPEAFF
size: .; J: TRBJ1-5; V: TRBV25-1; D: .; DNA: TGTGCCAGCAGTGCTTCGGGTAATCAGCCCCAGCATTTT; CDR3: CASSASGNQPQHF
size: .; J: TRBJ1-2; V: TRBV4-1; D: .; DNA: TGCGCCAGCAGCCAAGATAATTGGCAGGGGAACTATGGCTACACCTTC; CDR3: CASSQDNWQGNYGYTF
size: .; J: TRBJ1-3; V: TRBV7-8; D: .; DNA: TGTGCCAGCAGCCCAGGGATTTCTGGAAACACCATATATTTT; CDR3: CASSPGISGNTIYF
size: once; J: TRBJ2-3; V: TRBV30; D: TRBD2; DNA: TGTGCCTGGAGTGGTCGCGGGAGGCAAGATACGCAGTATTTT; CDR3: CAWSGRGRQDTQYF
size: .; J: TRBJ2-3; V: TRBV14; D: TRBD2; DNA: TGTGCCAGCAGCCGTAAACTAGCGGCTAGCACAGATACGCAGTATTTT; CDR3: CASSRKLAASTDTQYF
size: once; J: TRBJ2-3; V: TRBV7-2; D: .; DNA: TGTGCCAGCAGCTTATTGTGGGGCGGCACAGATACGCAGTATTTT; CDR3: CASSLLWGGTDTQYF
size: once; J: TRBJ2-1; V: TRBV7-8; D: .; DNA: TGTGCCAGCAGCTTGTCCGGGGGAGACATCTACAATGAGCAGTTCTTC; CDR3: CASSLSGGDIYNEQFF
size: .; J: TRBJ2-7; V: TRBV5-8; D: TRBD1; DNA: TGTGCCAGCAGCGGCGGACAGGTGATTGGCTTC; CDR3: CASSGGQVIGF
size: few; J: TRBJ1-6; V: TRBV10-2; D: .; DNA: TGCGCCAGCAGTGAGGGACAGTTAGGTGACAAAGCGCGCGGGAATTCACCCCTCCACTTT; CDR3: CASSEGQLGDKARGNSPLHF
size: .; J: TRBJ2-5; V: TRBV30; D: TRBD2; DNA: TGTGCCTGGAGTCCACGGCTAGCGGGCATCCAAGAGACCCAGTACTTC; CDR3: CAWSPRLAGIQETQYF
size: .; J: TRBJ1-2; V: TRBV6-5; D: .; DNA: TGTGCCAGCAGTAACAGGGACGGAGGCTATGGCTACACCTTC; CDR3: CASSNRDGGYGYTF
size: .; J: TRBJ1-1; V: TRBV19; D: .; DNA: TGTGCCAGTAGTATATGGGGGGGAACTGAAGCTTTCTTT; CDR3: CASSIWGGTEAFF
size: .; J: TRBJ2-7; V: TRBV6-5; D: .; DNA: TGTGCCAGCAGTTACTCGACTGGGGCAGGGCAAAACGAGCAGTACTTC; CDR3: CASSYSTGAGQNEQYF
size: once; J: TRBJ2-3; V: TRBV7-3; D: .; DNA: TGTGCCAGCAGTGACAGCTTTAGCACAGATACGCAGTATTTT; CDR3: CASSDSFSTDTQYF
size: .; J: TRBJ2-1; V: TRBV5-1; D: TRBD2; DNA: TGCGCCAGCAGCTTGGTTAGCGGGAGTTCCTACAATGAGCAGTTCTTC; CDR3: CASSLVSGSSYNEQFF
size: .; J: TRBJ1-1; V: TRBV4-1; D: .; DNA: TGCGCCAGCAGCCAAGAACCAGGAAGCACTGAAGCTTTCTTT; CDR3: CASSQEPGSTEAFF
size: .; J: TRBJ2-3; V: TRBV28; D: TRBD1; DNA: TGTGCCAGCAGTTCCGGACAGGGCACAGATACGCAGTATTTT; CDR3: CASSSGQGTDTQYF
size: .; J: TRBJ2-7; V: TRBV28; D: .; DNA: TGTGCCAGCAGTTTACCAGATGTCGCCTACGAGCAGTACTTC; CDR3: CASSLPDVAYEQYF
size: .; J: TRBJ2-7; V: TRBV11-1; D: .; DNA: TGTGCCAGCAGCAGCCGACTGTTCTCCTACGAGCAGTACTTC; CDR3: CASSSRLFSYEQYF